This T cell receptor (beta chain) was obtained from a study of tumor-infiltrating lymphocytes in oesophageal squamous cell carcinoma. This clonotype has just a few counts. A junction end diverges from the germline sequence, so it may reflect a read error. The CDR3 is 12 residues long. The germline V gene has CDR1 SGHRS and CDR2 YFSETQ. TCRdb re-called the PCR reads through MiXCR, storing one row per CDR3 protein. The sample has about 12,000 distinct CDR3 sequences, 50% to 60% seen once. Sequenced sample: esophageal tumor tissue. The V and J genes are TRBV5-1 and TRBJ1-6; a possible D gene is TRBD1 (6 bases). This clonotype originated in a female donor with esophageal squamous cell carcinoma. The CDR3 sequence: CASSWGTYEQYF. CDR3 sequence (DNA): TGCGCCAGCAGCTGGGGGACATACGAGCAGTACTTT.